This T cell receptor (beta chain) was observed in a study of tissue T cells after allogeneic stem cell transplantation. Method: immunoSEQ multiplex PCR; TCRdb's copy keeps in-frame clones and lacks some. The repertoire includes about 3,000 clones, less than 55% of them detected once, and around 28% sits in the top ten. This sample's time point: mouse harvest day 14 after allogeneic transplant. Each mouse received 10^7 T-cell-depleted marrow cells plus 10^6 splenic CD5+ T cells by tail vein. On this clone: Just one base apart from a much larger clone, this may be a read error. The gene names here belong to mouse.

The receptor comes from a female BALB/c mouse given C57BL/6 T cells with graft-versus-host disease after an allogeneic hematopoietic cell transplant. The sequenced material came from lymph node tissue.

The DNA read from the CDR3 is TGTGCCAGCAGGGACAGGGGGACCTATGAACAGTAC. Translation: CASRDRGTYEQY. In full, the CDR3 reads CASRDRGTYEQYF. The chain employs TRBV13-3 and TRBJ2-7; 10 bases are shared with TRBD1. From the germline J gene comes the end of the CDR3, since the read stops 1 residue before it. With V trimmed by 5 bases and J by 2 bases, 1 base remained unmatched. CDR1 is NNHDY and CDR2 is SYVADS in the germline V gene. CDR3 length: 13 amino acids.